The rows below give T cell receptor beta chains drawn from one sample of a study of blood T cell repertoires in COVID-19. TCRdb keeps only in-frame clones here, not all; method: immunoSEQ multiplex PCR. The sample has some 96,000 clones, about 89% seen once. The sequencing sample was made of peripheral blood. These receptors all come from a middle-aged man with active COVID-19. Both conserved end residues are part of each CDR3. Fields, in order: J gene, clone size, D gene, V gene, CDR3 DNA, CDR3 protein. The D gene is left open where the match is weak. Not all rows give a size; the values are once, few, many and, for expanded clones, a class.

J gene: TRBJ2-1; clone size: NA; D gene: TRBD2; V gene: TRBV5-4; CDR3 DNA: TGTGCCAGCAGCACCGGGACTAGCGGGGTTACCTACAATGAGCAGTTCTTC; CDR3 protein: CASSTGTSGVTYNEQFF
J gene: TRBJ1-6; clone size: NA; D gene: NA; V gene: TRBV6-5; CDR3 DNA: TGTGCCAGCAGAGACAGTAATTCACCCCTCCACTTT; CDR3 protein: CASRDSNSPLHF
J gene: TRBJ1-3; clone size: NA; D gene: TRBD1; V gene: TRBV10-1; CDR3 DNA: TGCGCCAGCAGTGCCGGACAGGGAGTCTCTGGAAACACCATATATTTT; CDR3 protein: CASSAGQGVSGNTIYF
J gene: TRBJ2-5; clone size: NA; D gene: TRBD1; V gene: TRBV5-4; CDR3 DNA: TGTGCCAGCAGCATCAGGGGGATTAAAATAGTGGAGACCCAGTACTTC; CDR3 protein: CASSIRGIKIVETQYF
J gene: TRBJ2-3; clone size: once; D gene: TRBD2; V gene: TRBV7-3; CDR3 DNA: TGTGCCAGCAGCTTAACTGGGGCGGGGGGACCCACAGATACGCAGTATTTT; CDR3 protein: CASSLTGAGGPTDTQYF
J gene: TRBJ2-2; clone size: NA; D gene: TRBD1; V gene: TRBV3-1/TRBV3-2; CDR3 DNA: TGTGCCAGCAGCCAATACCGGGACAGGGGGCATGTCGGGGAGCTGTTTTTT; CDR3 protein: CASSQYRDRGHVGELFF
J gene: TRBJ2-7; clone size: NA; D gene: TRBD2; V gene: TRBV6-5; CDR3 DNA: TGTGCCAGCAGTCCGGGAGGGGGCTCCTACGAGCAGTACTTC; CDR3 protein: CASSPGGGSYEQYF
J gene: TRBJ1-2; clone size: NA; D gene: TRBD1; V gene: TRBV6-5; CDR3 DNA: TGTGCCAGCAGTTACACCCCGGGACAGGGGACCTATGGCTACACCTTC; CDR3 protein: CASSYTPGQGTYGYTF
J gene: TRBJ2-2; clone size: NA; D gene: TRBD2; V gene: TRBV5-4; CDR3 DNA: TGTGCCAGCAGCCCCGGGGGGGACAACACCGGGGAGCTGTTTTTT; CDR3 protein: CASSPGGDNTGELFF
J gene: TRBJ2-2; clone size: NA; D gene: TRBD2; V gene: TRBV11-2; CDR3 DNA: TGTGCCAGCAGCCCCAGACTAGCGGGGAGTCCCAGTGGGCTGTTTTTT; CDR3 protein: CASSPRLAGSPSGLFF
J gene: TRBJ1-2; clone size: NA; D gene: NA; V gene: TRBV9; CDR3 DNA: TGTGCCAGCAGCGGGGGAGCCGGGACAAACTATGGCTACACCTTC; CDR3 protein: CASSGGAGTNYGYTF
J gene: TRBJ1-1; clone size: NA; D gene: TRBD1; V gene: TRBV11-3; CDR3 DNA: TGTGCCAGCAGCTTTGGGACAGGAGTTGAAGCTTTCTTT; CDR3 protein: CASSFGTGVEAFF
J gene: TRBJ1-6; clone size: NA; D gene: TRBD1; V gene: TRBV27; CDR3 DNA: TGTGCCACGGGACAGGGAGGTTCACCCCTCCACTTT; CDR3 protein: CATGQGGSPLHF
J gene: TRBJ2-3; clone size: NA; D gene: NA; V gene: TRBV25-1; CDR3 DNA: TGTGCCAGCAGTGGGACTTCCCACGTTCCAGATACGCAGTATTTT; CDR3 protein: CASSGTSHVPDTQYF
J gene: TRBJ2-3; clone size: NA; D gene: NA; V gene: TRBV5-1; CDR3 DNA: TGCGCCAGCAGCTTGGGTCCAGGTAGCACAGATACGCAGTATTTT; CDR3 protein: CASSLGPGSTDTQYF
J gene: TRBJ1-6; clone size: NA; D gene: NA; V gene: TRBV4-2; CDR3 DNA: TGTGCCAGCAGCCAAGCGGGGAGGGCTGGGTCACCCCTCCACTTT; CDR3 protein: CASSQAGRAGSPLHF
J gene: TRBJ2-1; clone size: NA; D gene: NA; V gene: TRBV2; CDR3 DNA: TGTGCCAGCAGTGAAAGCGGGTCAAGCTCCTACAATGAGCAGTTCTTC; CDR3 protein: CASSESGSSSYNEQFF
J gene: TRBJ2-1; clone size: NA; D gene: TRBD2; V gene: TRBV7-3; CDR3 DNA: TGTGCCAGCAGCTTCACTAGCGGGGGGCGCAATGAGCAGTTCTTC; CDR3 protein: CASSFTSGGRNEQFF
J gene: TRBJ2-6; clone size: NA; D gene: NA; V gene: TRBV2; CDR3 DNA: TGTGCCAGCAGGTACTCTGGGGCCAACGTCCTGACTTTC; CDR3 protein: CASRYSGANVLTF
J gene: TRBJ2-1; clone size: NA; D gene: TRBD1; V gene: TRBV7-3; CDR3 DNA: TGTGCCAGCAGCCCAGGAGGCAGGGGGCTATACAATGAGCAGTTCTTC; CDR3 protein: CASSPGGRGLYNEQFF
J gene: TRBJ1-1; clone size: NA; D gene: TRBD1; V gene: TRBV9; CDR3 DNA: TGTGCCAGCAGCGTAGAGGGACAGGGGGTCACTGAAGCTTTCTTT; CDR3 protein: CASSVEGQGVTEAFF
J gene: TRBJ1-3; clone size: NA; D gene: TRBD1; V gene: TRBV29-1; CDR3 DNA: TGCAGCGTTCGGACAGGGGGCTCCCCTGGAAACACCATATATTTT; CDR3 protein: CSVRTGGSPGNTIYF
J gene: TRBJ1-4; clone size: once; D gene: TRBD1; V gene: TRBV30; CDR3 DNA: TGTGCCTGGAGTGCGGGACAGCTCCGGGATGAAAAACTGTTTTTT; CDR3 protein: CAWSAGQLRDEKLFF
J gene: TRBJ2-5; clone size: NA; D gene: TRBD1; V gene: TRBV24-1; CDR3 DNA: TGTGCCACCAGTGGGTCAGGGGGACCCAAAGAGACCCAGTACTTC; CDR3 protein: CATSGSGGPKETQYF
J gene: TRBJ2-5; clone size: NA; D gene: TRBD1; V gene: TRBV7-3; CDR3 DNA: TGTGCCAGCAGCTTGACAGGGGGCAATAGGGAGACCCAGTACTTC; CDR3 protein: CASSLTGGNRETQYF
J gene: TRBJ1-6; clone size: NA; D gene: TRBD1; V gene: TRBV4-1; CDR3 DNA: TGCGCCAGCTCTTCTCCCAAGGGACAGTATAATTCACCCCTCCACTTT; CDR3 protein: CASSSPKGQYNSPLHF
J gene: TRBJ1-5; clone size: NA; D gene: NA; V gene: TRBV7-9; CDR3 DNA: TGTGCCAGCAGCCCAGGGGTAAATCAGCCCCAGCATTTT; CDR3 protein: CASSPGVNQPQHF
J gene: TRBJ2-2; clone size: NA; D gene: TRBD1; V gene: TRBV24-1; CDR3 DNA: TGTGCCACCAGTGATTTTGGGACAGGGCCCACCGGGGAGCTGTTTTTT; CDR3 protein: CATSDFGTGPTGELFF
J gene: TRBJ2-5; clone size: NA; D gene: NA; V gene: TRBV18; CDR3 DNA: TGTGCCAGCTCACCGTCAGCGAAAGAGACCCAGTACTTC; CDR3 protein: CASSPSAKETQYF
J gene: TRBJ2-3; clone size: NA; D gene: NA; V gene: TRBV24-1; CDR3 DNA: TGTGCCACCAGTGATAGGTTAGCTACAGATACGCAGTATTTT; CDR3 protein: CATSDRLATDTQYF
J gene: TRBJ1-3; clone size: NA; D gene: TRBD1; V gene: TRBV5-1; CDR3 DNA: TGCGCCAGCAGCTTTGGGACAGGGACCGGAAACACCATATATTTT; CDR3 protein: CASSFGTGTGNTIYF
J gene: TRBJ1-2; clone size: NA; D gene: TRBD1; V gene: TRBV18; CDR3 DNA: TGTGCCAGCTCACCACGTCCGGGACAGGCGGACTATGGCTACACCTTC; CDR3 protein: CASSPRPGQADYGYTF